These 6 T cell receptor beta chains were sequenced from one sample in a study of T cells after yellow fever vaccination (dated by TCRdb to between 2018 and 2020). Libraries came from 5' RACE. Sequencing took place on an Illumina NovaSeq 6000. The public reads were reanalyzed by TCRdb: fastp trimming at Q25, MiXCR alignment, in-frame beta chains only. For every CDR3 protein sequence, its rows merge into one entry that carries the most common genes and DNA. The sample yields under 500,000 distinct CDR3 sequences; around 20% were counted once. The top ten constitute 15% to 20% of the sample. The label giving this sample's treatment or condition can be read as: live attenuated yellow fever vaccine strain. The specimen was PBMCs, collected before the yellow fever booster vaccination. The receptors come from a man aged 18-30 years who received the YFV17D yellow fever vaccine.

The chain joins TRBV5-4 to TRBJ2-5; D unclear. The length of the CDR3 is 14 residues. Germline CDR1 and CDR2: SGHNT and YYREEE (reference sequence). V was trimmed by 1 base and J by 7 bases, leaving 14 bases between them. CDR3 DNA sequence: TGTGCCAGCAGCTTGAGTGTGAGCCTAGGGACCCAGTACTTC. Translating it yields CASSLSVSLGTQYF.

This sequence joins TRBV19 and TRBJ1-5; possible D gene TRBD1, 5 bases. The V end was cut by 10 bases, the J end by 7 bases, with 14 bases between. From germline, CDR1 is LNHDA and CDR2 SQIVND (reference sequence). The CDR3 runs 12 residues. In DNA form, the CDR3 reads TGTGCCACTTCATCCAGGGCCCAGCCCCAGCATTTT. Translation: CATSSRAQPQHF.

This clonotype was found many times. The V call is TRBV4-3, the J call TRBJ1-2, with 9 bases lining up with TRBD1. The CDR3 covers 14 residues. Germline assignment: CDR1 LGHNA and CDR2 YSLEER. V was pared by 4 bases and J by 1 base, with 1 base of the junction left unmatched. CDR3 sequence (DNA): TGCGCCAGCAGCCGGGGACAGGGTAACTATGGCTACACCTTC. Protein product: CASSRGQGNYGYTF.

This chain links TRBV6-2 or TRBV6-3 with TRBJ2-7, with 7 bases aligning to TRBD1. The CDR3 totals 13 residues. Looked up from germline, CDR1 is MNHEY and CDR2 is SVGEGT. The CDR3 reads CVTTGLSSYEQYV. CDR3 DNA: TGTGTAACGACAGGGCTAAGCTCCTACGAGCAGTACGTC.

This clonotype has only a few counts. The genes are TRBV13 and TRBJ1-2, with D perhaps matching TRBD1 (6 bases). This CDR3 spans 11 amino acids. Germline V lookup: CDR1 PRHDT, CDR2 FYEKMQ (reference sequence). Trimming left V 5 bases short and J 11 bases short, with 12 bases between. CDR3 region: CASSPGQLYTF. In DNA form, the CDR3 reads TGTGCCAGCAGCCCCGGACAGTTGTACACCTTC.

This clonotype was found a few times. V is TRBV4-3 and J is TRBJ2-3, with 12 nucleotides matching TRBD2. Germline V gives CDR1 LGHNA, CDR2 YSLEER. The CDR3 is made up of 17 amino acids. Germline trimming cut 0 bases from V and 10 bases from J; bases unmatched to any gene: 11. The CDR3 loop is CASSQDRASGGAVAQYF. CDR3 bases: TGCGCCAGCAGCCAAGATCGCGCTAGCGGGGGGGCAGTCGCGCAGTATTTT.